This TCR beta chain came from a study of T cell repertoires in cytomegalovirus infection. Study-level information: Both a matching HLA type and CMV infection were indicated by public TCR beta signatures. Study results and caveats: Totalled public TCR beta family frequency picked out people who carried CMV plus the relevant HLA. Dominant in the ex vivo response were TCR beta clonotypes restricted by HLA-C and specific for CMV.

V was cut by 5 bases and J by 0 bases, with 19 bases left in between. In germline, CDR1 is SEHNR, CDR2 FQNEAQ (reference sequence). The CDR3 runs to 17 residues. A note on this clonotype: What it binds is not known.

One entry per CDR3 protein results from TCRdb running MiXCR on the reads. The sample holds roughly 320,000 distinct CDR3 sequences, more than 8% seen once. Sequencing was done on a sample of PBMCs. The receptor was derived from a human donor in good health (CMV status not recorded). Some clones in this sample may be carry-over from other donors' samples. The V call is TRBV7-9, the J call TRBJ1-2; TRBD1 is a possible D gene (6 bases). The CDR3 is CASSVQGTLTSNYGYTF. The CDR3 bases are TGTGCCAGCAGCGTTCAGGGGACCCTTACCTCTAACTATGGCTACACCTTC.